The 7 T cell receptor beta chains presented below share a single source sample, sequenced in a study of glioma-infiltrating T cells. The iRepertoire nested amplicon-rescue multiplex PCR amplified TCR alpha and beta CDR3s from RNA. MiXCR was run by TCRdb on the multiplex PCR reads, yielding one entry per CDR3 protein. The sample has over 100,000 distinct CDR3 sequences, 25% to 30% seen once. Material for sequencing was glioma tissue, nonneoplastic brain tissue, or PBMCs (not recorded which). These receptors came from a human donor with low-grade glioma or glioblastoma, undergoing nonglioma brain surgery, or in good health (not recorded which).

This clonotype appeared a few times. This chain uses TRBV4-1 with TRBJ1-2; perhaps TRBD1 as D (5 bases). CDR1 and CDR2 from the germline V gene are MGHRA and YSYEKL. V shed 3 bases and J shed 5 bases, with 10 bases lying between them. The CDR3 extends over 13 amino acids. CDR3 nucleotide sequence: TGCGCCAGCAGCCAGACCCAGGGTTATGGCTACACCTTC. Its translation is CASSQTQGYGYTF.

In regard to this clonotype: At one of its ends the junction is not consistent with the germline gene, which may arise from a read error. The chain links TRBV4-1 to TRBJ2-7; 10 bases line up with TRBD1. The CDR3 runs 16 residues. Germline lookup yields CDR1 MGHRA and CDR2 YSYEKL. The CDR3 DNA follows: TGCGCCAGCAGCCAAGATCTGGGACAGGGGTTGTGGGAGCATTACTTC. This translates into CASSQDLGQGLWEHYF.

The chain recombines TRBV3-1 with TRBJ1-2, with D perhaps matching TRBD1 (6 bases). CDR1 is LGHDT, CDR2 YNNKEL, per germline (reference sequence). V was cut by 5 bases and J by 4 bases, with 17 bases left in between. The length of the CDR3 is 15 residues. The CDR3 spells CASSDGWDTPYGYTF. CDR3 DNA: TGTGCCAGCAGCGACGGCTGGGACACTCCCTATGGCTACACCTTC. Drawing the rest from reference TRBV3-1 and TRBJ1-2, the complete variable domain is DTAVSQTPKYLVTQMGNDKSIKCEQNLGHDTMYWYKQDSKKFLKIMFSYNNKELIINETVPNRFSPKSPDKAHLNLHINSLELGDSAVYFCASSDGWDTPYGYTFGSGTRLTVV.

Turning to this clonotype: Being one base from a much bigger clone, this may be a read error. J is TRBJ2-7 and V is TRBV7-2; D gene ambiguous. This CDR3 has 14 amino acids. Germline V CDR1 and CDR2: SGHTA, FQGNSA. Trimming took off 5 bases at V and 3 bases at J, with 14 bases between the two ends. The CDR3, as DNA: TGTGCCAGCAGCCCAGAACCTCGTAACTACGAGCAGTACTTC. Translating gives CASSPEPRNYEQYF.

To note about this clonotype: One end of the junction varies from germline; a read error may be responsible. The chain is built from TRBV3-1 and TRBJ2-7, with D possibly being TRBD1 (5 bases). Per germline, CDR1 LGHDT and CDR2 YNNKEL (reference sequence). The CDR3 has 12 amino acids. The CDR3 sequence is CARSPHRGEQYF. In DNA, the CDR3 is TGTGCCAGAAGCCCGCATAGGGGCGAGCAGTACTTC.

Of note for this clonotype: At one boundary the junction diverges from the germline segment, which might be a read error. V is TRBV30 and J is TRBJ1-4; weak D call: TRBD1 (6 bases). Germline CDR1 and CDR2: GTSNPN and SVGIG (reference sequence). This CDR3 spans 14 amino acids. The CDR3 here is CARSWGTKNEKLFF. The CDR3 DNA reads as TGTGCCAGGAGTTGGGGGACAAAGAATGAAAAACTGTTTTTT.

This clonotype appeared many times. The chain couples TRBV29-1 to TRBJ2-3, with D possibly TRBD1 on 5 matching bases. The ends were cut back, 8 bases at V and 6 bases at J, with 15 bases in the middle. CDR1 and CDR2 (germline): SQVTM, ANQGSEA. This CDR3 contains 12 residues. The CDR3 DNA reads as TGCAGCTTCGAGCAGGGTGGGGATACGCAGTATTTT. It codes for CSFEQGGDTQYF.